There are a few counts of the clone carrying this TCR beta chain. This sample stems from a study of OX40 agonist ivuxolimab in advanced cancers. TCRdb's table, derived via immunoSEQ multiplex PCR, lists solely in-frame clones and lacks some. The sample lists 55,000 to 75,000 clones; approximately 78% were seen once. The V gene lost 8 bases and the J gene lost 8 bases, with 13 bases spanning the gap. Germline assignment: CDR1 MNHNS and CDR2 SASEGT. There are 13 residues in the CDR3. The J gene is TRBJ1-6, the V gene TRBV6-1; the D is unclear. The specimen comprised CD4+ or CD8+ T cells sorted from blood, sampled in a trial of the OX40 agonist ivuxolimab. This TCR came from an adult with an advanced solid tumor such as melanoma, head and neck, liver or kidney cancer. Written as DNA, the CDR3 is TGTGCCAGCGCGCAGTCAGCTGATTCACCCCTCCACTTT. This gives the protein CASAQSADSPLHF.